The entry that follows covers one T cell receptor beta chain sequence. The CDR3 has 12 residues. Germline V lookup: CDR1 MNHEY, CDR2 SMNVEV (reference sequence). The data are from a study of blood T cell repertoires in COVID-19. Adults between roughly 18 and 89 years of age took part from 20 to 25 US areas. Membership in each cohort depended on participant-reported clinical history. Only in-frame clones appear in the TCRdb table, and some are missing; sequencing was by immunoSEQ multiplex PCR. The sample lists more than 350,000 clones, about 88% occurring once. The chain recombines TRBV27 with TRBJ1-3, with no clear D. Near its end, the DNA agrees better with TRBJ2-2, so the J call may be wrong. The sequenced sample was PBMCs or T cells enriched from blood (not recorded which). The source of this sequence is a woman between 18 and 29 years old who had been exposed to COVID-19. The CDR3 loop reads CAVRPNTGELFF. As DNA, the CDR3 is TGTGCCGTGAGGCCGAACACCGGGGAGCTGTTTTTT.